The 31 T cell receptor beta chains in this list originate from one sample, sequenced in a study of PD-1 blockade in classical Hodgkin lymphoma. The time point: cycle 4 day 1 (C4D1), after 6 weeks of nivolumab. All the patients suffered relapse after autologous stem cell transplantation, and brentuximab vedotin exposure differed. The assay was immunoSEQ multiplex PCR, and TCRdb's table has in-frame clones only and misses some. The profile shows about 7,900 clones, 70% to 80% of them singletons. The input for sequencing was peripheral blood mononuclear cells (PBMCs), taken before the fourth cycle of nivolumab. These receptors were collected from a human donor with classical Hodgkin lymphoma.

The chain couples TRBV11-2 to TRBJ2-7; possibly TRBD2 for D (5 bases). CDR1 and CDR2 (germline): SGHAT, FQNNGV. This CDR3 contains 14 residues. The V end was cut by 5 bases, the J end by 2 bases, with 13 bases between. The DNA for the CDR3 is TGTGCCAGCAGCGTACAGAGAGGGACCTACGAGCAGTACTTC. Translating gives CASSVQRGTYEQYF.

The V gene is TRBV6-5, the J gene TRBJ2-2, with no clear D. Between the trimmed V and J ends, which lost 0 bases and 1 base, there was a span of 0 bases. There are 13 residues in the CDR3. Per germline, CDR1 MNHEY and CDR2 SVGAGI. The CDR3 here is CASSYSNTGELFF. The CDR3 region has the DNA TGTGCCAGCAGTTACTCGAACACCGGGGAGCTGTTTTTT.

This clone occurred once. This chain uses TRBV7-8 with TRBJ2-1; 11 bases are a match to TRBD1. Per germline, CDR1 SGHVS and CDR2 FQNEAQ. V trimming: 7 bases; J trimming: 6 bases; junction bases outside the gene matches: 8. The CDR3 is 15 residues long. As DNA, the CDR3 is TGTGCCAGCAACCCTGGACAGGGGGCCCTCAATGAGCAGTTCTTC. It specifies CASNPGQGALNEQFF.

The J gene is TRBJ1-2, the V gene TRBV6-1; the D is unclear. Germline V lookup: CDR1 MNHNS, CDR2 SASEGT. The CDR3 loop spans 11 amino acids. Trimming left V 6 bases short and J 3 bases short, with 5 bases between. CDR3 residues: CASRRDYGYTF. CDR3 sequence (DNA): TGTGCCAGCAGAAGGGACTATGGCTACACCTTC.

This clone occurred a few times. The same CDR3 is also encoded by other DNA sequences in this sample. The chain employs TRBV29-1 and TRBJ2-1; no reliable D call. CDR3 length: 10 amino acids. CDR1 SQVTM and CDR2 ANQGSEA come from the germline V gene. The CDR3 is CSVTANEQFF. CDR3 DNA sequence: TGCAGTGTAACGGCGAATGAGCAGTTCTTC.

CDR3 sequence: CASSPMGAGTLVSYF. In DNA form, the CDR3 reads TGTGCCAGCTCACCTATGGGGGCCGGGACCCTCGTGAGCTATTTT. The rearrangement joins TRBV18 to TRBJ2-3; perhaps TRBD1 as D (6 bases). V lost 3 bases, J lost 15 bases, and 25 bases lay in between. Germline V gene sequence: CDR1 KGHSH, CDR2 LQKENI. The CDR3 is 15 residues long. Filled out from reference TRBV18 and TRBJ2-3, the complete variable domain reads NAGVMQNPRHLVRRRGQEARLRCSPMKGHSHVYWYRQLPEEGLKFMVYLQKENIIDESGMPKERFSAEFPKEGPSILRIQQVVRGDSAAYFCASSPMGAGTLVSYFGPGTRLTVL.

In its sample, this clone was seen once. J is TRBJ2-5 and V is TRBV2; D may be TRBD1 (5 bases). The CDR3 runs to 11 residues. Per the germline V gene, CDR1 is SNHLY and CDR2 is FYNNEI. The V and J ends lost 2 bases and 11 bases respectively, with 9 bases between them. CDR3 nucleotide sequence: TGTGCCAGCAGTGAAACACAGGTTCAGTACTTC. As protein: CASSETQVQYF.

V and J are TRBV7-9 and TRBJ2-1, with 7 bases fitting TRBD2. Germline V gives CDR1 SEHNR, CDR2 FQNEAQ (reference sequence). CDR3 length equals 13 residues. Trimming took 4 bases from V and 5 from J; bases not matched to a gene: 2. Here the CDR3 reads CASSSAGDNEQFF. The CDR3 DNA reads as TGTGCCAGCAGCTCCGCGGGGGACAATGAGCAGTTCTTC.

The V call is TRBV28, the J call TRBJ2-7; D gene ambiguous. The CDR3 sequence is 15 residues long. Trimming stripped 7 bases from V and 1 base from J, with 17 bases between. Germline values: CDR1 MDHEN, CDR2 SYDVKM. CDR3 protein: CASTAGDRPSYEQYF. The CDR3 DNA sequence: TGTGCCAGCACCGCCGGAGACCGCCCGTCCTACGAGCAGTACTTC.

The genes are TRBV9 and TRBJ2-5; 9 bases fit TRBD2. The germline V gene encodes CDR1 SGDLS and CDR2 YYNGEE. CDR3 size: 16 residues. The ends lost 0 bases at V and 1 base at J; junction bases unmatched: 4. The CDR3 protein is CASSVGTSALQETQYF. The CDR3 nucleotides are TGTGCCAGCAGCGTAGGGACTAGCGCCCTCCAAGAGACCCAGTACTTC. Full variable domain (outside the CDR3, taken from reference TRBV9 and TRBJ2-5): DSGVTQTPKHLITATGQRVTLRCSPRSGDLSVYWYQQSLDQGLQFLIQYYNGEERAKGNILERFSAQQFPDLHSELNLSSLELGDSALYFCASSVGTSALQETQYFGPGTRLLVL.

This chain joins TRBV6-5 and TRBJ2-3, with 8 bases fitting TRBD2. V gave up 6 bases and J gave up 1 base; unmatched junction bases: 6. This CDR3 contains 15 residues. From germline, CDR1 is MNHEY and CDR2 SVGAGI. The CDR3 DNA sequence: TGTGCCAGCAGGGGGACTAGGGGGGGCACAGATACGCAGTATTTT. Translating gives CASRGTRGGTDTQYF.

The rearrangement uses TRBV28 and TRBJ1-4, with D unclear. Trimming cost V 7 bases and J 7 bases, with 22 bases left between them. From germline, CDR1 is MDHEN and CDR2 SYDVKM. The CDR3 has 16 amino acids. CDR3 sequence (DNA): TGTGCCAGCACCCCGACCACCGTTCTTGGCGGTGAAAAACTGTTTTTT. This encodes CASTPTTVLGGEKLFF.

The chain is built from TRBV9 and TRBJ2-1; 10 positions agree with TRBD2. The CDR3 runs 15 residues. The V gene's germline CDR1 is SGDLS and CDR2 YYNGEE. J gave up 4 bases and V 0 bases, and 1 base lay outside the gene matches. CDR3 coding DNA: TGTGCCAGCAGCGTAGGGACTAGCGGATACAATGAGCAGTTCTTC. Its protein is CASSVGTSGYNEQFF. The complete variable domain, with remaining parts taken from reference TRBV9 and TRBJ2-1, reads DSGVTQTPKHLITATGQRVTLRCSPRSGDLSVYWYQQSLDQGLQFLIQYYNGEERAKGNILERFSAQQFPDLHSELNLSSLELGDSALYFCASSVGTSGYNEQFFGPGTRLTVL.

J is TRBJ2-2 and V is TRBV28; 9 positions match TRBD1. The CDR3 covers 15 residues. V lost 3 bases, J lost 3 bases, and 2 bases stayed unmatched. Germline lookup yields CDR1 MDHEN and CDR2 SYDVKM. The CDR3: CASSFGQGHTGELFF. In DNA, the CDR3 is TGTGCCAGCAGTTTTGGACAGGGGCACACCGGGGAGCTGTTTTTT. The full variable domain, completed using reference TRBV28 and TRBJ2-2, is DVKVTQSSRYLVKRTGEKVFLECVQDMDHENMFWYRQDPGLGLRLIYFSYDVKMKEKGDIPEGYSVSREKKERFSLILESASTNQTSMYLCASSFGQGHTGELFFGEGSRLTVL.

The chain joins TRBV10-3 to TRBJ2-7; 8 nucleotides match TRBD1. Germline V gene lookup returns CDR1 ENHRY and CDR2 SYGVKD. V gave up 6 bases and J gave up 1 base; unmatched junction bases: 8. The CDR3 runs to 15 residues. The DNA of the CDR3 is TGTGCCATCAGGAGGACAGGGCGAGGGTCCTACGAGCAGTACTTC. Residues: CAIRRTGRGSYEQYF.

V and J are TRBV5-1 and TRBJ2-6, with 10 bases matching TRBD1. V was pared by 4 bases and J by 1 base, with 5 bases of the junction left unmatched. CDR3 length: 17 amino acids. Germline CDR1 reads SGHRS; CDR2 reads YFSETQ. This chain's CDR3 is CASSAGTGASGANVLTF. CDR3 in DNA: TGCGCCAGCAGCGCCGGGACAGGGGCGTCTGGGGCCAACGTCCTGACTTTC.

The chain carries TRBV18 and TRBJ1-3; no clear D. The V end lost 4 bases, the J end lost 7 bases, and 11 bases lay between the germline ends. The CDR3 sequence is 13 residues long. Per germline, CDR1 KGHSH and CDR2 LQKENI. The CDR3, as DNA: TGTGCCAGCTCACGGACCGACGGGAACACCATATATTTT. Encoded protein: CASSRTDGNTIYF.

This clone was detected only once. The chain links TRBV28 to TRBJ2-7; TRBD1 agrees at 8 bases. This CDR3 contains 16 residues. The V gene's germline CDR1 is MDHEN and CDR2 SYDVKM. The V and J ends lost 7 bases and 0 bases, in that order; junction bases with no gene match: 11. The CDR3 region is CASNAGQGQPSYEQYF. The CDR3 DNA sequence: TGTGCCAGCAATGCCGGACAGGGCCAACCCTCCTACGAGCAGTACTTC.

This clone was seen just once. The gene calls are TRBV9 and TRBJ1-6; 8 bases align to TRBD1. Trimming at V came to 0 bases and at J to 8 bases, leaving 4 bases not matched to a gene. The CDR3 is 15 amino acids. CDR1 and CDR2 (germline): SGDLS, YYNGEE. For the CDR3, the DNA is TGTGCCAGCAGCGTAGGTGGACAGGGATATTCACCCCTCCACTTT. Encoded protein: CASSVGGQGYSPLHF.

J is TRBJ2-2 and V is TRBV2, with D hard to call. The germline V and J ends were trimmed by 8 bases and 5 bases, with 15 bases remaining between them. The CDR3 is 14 residues long. Per germline, CDR1 SNHLY and CDR2 FYNNEI. The CDR3 DNA sequence: TGTGCCAGCCTCCAAGACTTGGGGACCGGGGAGCTGTTTTTT. Encoded protein: CASLQDLGTGELFF.

V usage is TRBV7-9 and J usage is TRBJ1-6, with D possibly being TRBD1 (5 bases). The germline V gene has CDR1 SEHNR and CDR2 FQNEAQ (reference sequence). The V and J ends lost 2 bases and 5 bases respectively, with 16 bases between them. CDR3 length equals 17 residues. The CDR3, as DNA: TGTGCCAGCAGCTTATACATGGGGCCAGCCGATAATTCACCCCTCCACTTT. This codes for CASSLYMGPADNSPLHF. The full variable domain, rest sourced from reference TRBV7-9 and TRBJ1-6, is DTGVSQNPRHKITKRGQNVTFRCDPISEHNRLYWYRQTLGQGPEFLTYFQNEAQLEKSRLLSDRFSAERPKGSFSTLEIQRTEQGDSAMYLCASSLYMGPADNSPLHFGNGTRLTVT.

This chain connects TRBV7-3 to TRBJ2-1; TRBD1 might be the D (6 bases). The CDR3 consists of 15 residues. The V gene's germline CDR1 is SGHTA and CDR2 FQGTGA. The V end was cut by 3 bases, the J end by 2 bases, with 11 bases between. CDR3 amino acids: CASSFTGSPYNEQFF. CDR3 bases: TGTGCCAGCAGCTTTACAGGGTCGCCCTACAATGAGCAGTTCTTC.

The chain employs TRBV19 and TRBJ2-1; TRBD1 is a possible D gene (6 bases). Germline assignment: CDR1 LNHDA and CDR2 SQIVND (reference sequence). Trimming took 6 bases from V and 8 from J, leaving 14 bases between them. CDR3 length equals 13 residues. In DNA, the CDR3 is TGTGCCAGTAGAAAACAGGGTCCCGATGAGCAGTTCTTC. Its translation is CASRKQGPDEQFF.

The rearrangement joins TRBV11-2 to TRBJ2-1, with D unresolved. Germline V CDR1 and CDR2: SGHAT, FQNNGV. The CDR3 totals 14 residues. V dropped 5 bases and J dropped 10 bases, with 18 bases sitting between them. CDR3 sequence: CASSSYGLHLEQFF. The DNA for the CDR3 is TGTGCCAGCAGCAGCTATGGGCTCCATTTAGAGCAGTTCTTC.

The chain uses TRBV7-8 and TRBJ1-1; D is ambiguous. The V end was cut by 2 bases, the J end by 1 base, with 11 bases between. There are 15 residues in the CDR3. Germline assignment: CDR1 SGHVS and CDR2 FQNEAQ. The CDR3 is CASSLNLAENTEAFF. CDR3 sequence (DNA): TGTGCCAGCAGCTTAAATCTTGCGGAGAACACTGAAGCTTTCTTT.

The rearrangement joins TRBV7-9 to TRBJ2-2, with 10 nucleotides matching TRBD2. Germline V gene data show CDR1 as SEHNR and CDR2 as FQNEAQ (reference sequence). V shed 3 bases, J shed 5 bases, and the junction held 6 bases outside the gene matches. This CDR3 is built from 16 residues. The CDR3, as DNA: TGTGCCAGCAGCTTGCTAGCGGGAGTCGGGACCGGGGAGCTGTTTTTT. It codes for CASSLLAGVGTGELFF.

This clone was counted only a few times. This rearrangement joins TRBV5-6 to TRBJ2-7, with D possibly matching TRBD1 (5 bases). This CDR3 has 13 residues. Per germline, CDR1 SGHDT and CDR2 YYEEEE. Trimming cost V 4 bases and J 1 base, with 9 bases left between them. The CDR3 DNA reads as TGTGCCAGCAGCCGACAGTTGTCCTACGAGCAGTACTTC. This gives the protein CASSRQLSYEQYF.

The V call is TRBV6-5, the J call TRBJ1-1; D call uncertain. CDR3 length: 14 amino acids. Trimming removed 6 bases from V and 4 bases from J, with 15 bases in between. Germline CDR1 and CDR2: MNHEY and SVGAGI. The CDR3 sequence: CASSMVGGGTEAFF. As DNA, the CDR3 is TGTGCCAGCAGCATGGTTGGTGGTGGCACTGAAGCTTTCTTT.

This clone was found a few times. The chain recombines TRBV7-8 with TRBJ1-3; 10 nucleotides agree with TRBD1. Trimming removed 1 base from V and 3 bases from J; junction bases left unmatched: 0. The CDR3 covers 15 residues. Germline V gene lookup returns CDR1 SGHVS and CDR2 FQNEAQ. Here the CDR3 DNA reads TGTGCCAGCAGCTTAGGGACAGGGGGTGGAAACACCATATATTTT. Protein sequence: CASSLGTGGGNTIYF. Full variable domain (rest looked up from reference TRBV7-8 and TRBJ1-3): GAGVSQSPRYKVAKRGQDVALRCDPISGHVSLFWYQQALGQGPEFLTYFQNEAQLDKSGLPSDRFFAERPEGSVSTLKIQRTQQEDSAVYLCASSLGTGGGNTIYFGEGSWLTVV.

V usage is TRBV28 and J usage is TRBJ2-7; TRBD2 matches at 9 bases. CDR1 is MDHEN, CDR2 SYDVKM, per germline. After removal of 7 bases from V and 3 bases from J, the junction contained 7 bases not matched to a gene. The CDR3 length is 14 residues. The CDR3 reads CASNLGGRGYEQYF. The DNA for the CDR3 is TGTGCCAGCAACCTTGGCGGGAGGGGCTACGAGCAGTACTTC.

This chain uses TRBV6-5 with TRBJ2-1; D unclear. V shed 0 bases and J shed 2 bases, with 8 bases lying between them. Per the germline V gene, CDR1 is MNHEY and CDR2 is SVGAGI. There are 15 residues in the CDR3. CDR3 DNA: TGTGCCAGCAGTTACTCCCCACCCGCCTACAATGAGCAGTTCTTC. It codes for CASSYSPPAYNEQFF.